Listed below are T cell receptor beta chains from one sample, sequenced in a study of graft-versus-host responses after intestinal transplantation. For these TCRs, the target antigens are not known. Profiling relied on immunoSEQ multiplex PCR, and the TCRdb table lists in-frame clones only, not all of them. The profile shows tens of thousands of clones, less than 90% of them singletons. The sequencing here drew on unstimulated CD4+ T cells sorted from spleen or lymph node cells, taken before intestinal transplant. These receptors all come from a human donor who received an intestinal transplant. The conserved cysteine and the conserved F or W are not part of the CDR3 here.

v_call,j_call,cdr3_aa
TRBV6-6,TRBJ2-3,ASRGTGGPTDTQY
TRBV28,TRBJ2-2,ASTGNWGQGPNNTGELF
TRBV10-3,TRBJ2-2,AISGLAPNTGELF
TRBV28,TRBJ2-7,ASRGQTYEQY
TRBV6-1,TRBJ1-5,ASSAGGNQPQH
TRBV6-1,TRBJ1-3,ASSEAIRGARGNTIY
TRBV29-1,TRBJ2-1,SVGDEQF
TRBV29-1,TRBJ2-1,SGEADPWGHNEQF
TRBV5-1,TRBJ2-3,ASSPPGGTDTQY
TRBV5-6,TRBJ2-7,ASSLDRGGYEQY
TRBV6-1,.,ASSEGTGPSGAYEQY
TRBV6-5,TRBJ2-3,ASSYSEAGGTDTQY
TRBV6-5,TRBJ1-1,ASSYGLGNTEAF
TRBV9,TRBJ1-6,ASSNRERNSPLH
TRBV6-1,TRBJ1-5,ASRSSGDASSQH
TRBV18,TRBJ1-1,ASSPTLQTGVNTEAF
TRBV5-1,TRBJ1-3,ASSPMTGSSGNTIY
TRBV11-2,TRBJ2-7,ASSLLTVSYEQY
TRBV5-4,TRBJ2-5,ASSASYSQETQY
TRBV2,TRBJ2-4,ASSGGTSGNKNIQY
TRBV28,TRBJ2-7,AAGMKAYEQY
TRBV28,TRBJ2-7,ASRAPGYEQY
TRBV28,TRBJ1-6,ASSPRQGDYSPLH
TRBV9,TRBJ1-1,ASSVVIGAEAF
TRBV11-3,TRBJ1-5,ASRLGRLPTSNQPQH
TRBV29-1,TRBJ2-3,SVGGSGRVGDTQY
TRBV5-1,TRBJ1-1,ASRRDTGDTEAF
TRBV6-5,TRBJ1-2,ASSYSGPGASGYT
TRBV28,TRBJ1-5,ASSFTGNQPQH
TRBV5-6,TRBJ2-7,ASSQGRGEQY
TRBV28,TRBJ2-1,ASSLAEGLAFGEQF
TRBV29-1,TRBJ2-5,SVGGDAQETQY
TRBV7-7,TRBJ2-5,ASSLATGSQETQY
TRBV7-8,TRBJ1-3,ASSQGGISGNTIY
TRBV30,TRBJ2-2,AWRSRDREVGELF
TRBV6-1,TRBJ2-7,ASSARPGGSSYEQY
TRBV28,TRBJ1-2,ATSKGVPNYGYT
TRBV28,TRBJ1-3,ASSLGQAGNTIY
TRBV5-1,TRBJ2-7,ASSLASSSGVYEQY
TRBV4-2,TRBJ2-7,ASSQGYWGDSYEQY
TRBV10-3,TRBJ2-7,AISASGSEQY
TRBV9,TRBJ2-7,ASSVEGRVTNEQY
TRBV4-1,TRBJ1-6,ASSQDPMGSSYNSPLH
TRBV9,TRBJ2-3,ASSVDGTSTDTQY
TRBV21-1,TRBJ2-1,ASSKAARRDRHNEQF
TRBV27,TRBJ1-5,ASSLSGEGAQPQH
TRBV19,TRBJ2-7,ASSHQGSYEQY
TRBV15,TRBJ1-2,ATSRGRESTYGYT
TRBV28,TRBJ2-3,ASRRSTDTQY
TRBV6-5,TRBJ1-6,ASSWQGYSPLH
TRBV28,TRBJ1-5,ASSLRQPSNQPQH